This T cell receptor beta chain originates from a study of cytomegalovirus exposure and HLA in healthy donors. Study outcomes and limitations: The study labeled fewer than 200 TCR beta chains cytomegalovirus-associated.

The method was immunoSEQ multiplex PCR; TCRdb's version includes in-frame clones alone and lacks a portion of them. This table holds tens of thousands of clones, 90% to 95% found once. Germline CDR1 reads KGHSH; CDR2 reads LQKENI. The ends lost 5 bases at V and 4 bases at J; junction bases unmatched: 11. The CDR3 runs to 15 residues. A remark on this clone: The target antigen is unknown.

Material for sequencing was PBMCs. This TCR was sampled from a man between 18 and 35 years old in good health and CMV-seropositive. The V gene is TRBV18, the J gene TRBJ2-7, with 7 bases fitting TRBD1. CDR3 amino acids: CASSTPTGTVYEQYF. CDR3 DNA sequence: TGTGCCAGCTCAACTCCGACAGGGACGGTTTACGAGCAGTACTTC.